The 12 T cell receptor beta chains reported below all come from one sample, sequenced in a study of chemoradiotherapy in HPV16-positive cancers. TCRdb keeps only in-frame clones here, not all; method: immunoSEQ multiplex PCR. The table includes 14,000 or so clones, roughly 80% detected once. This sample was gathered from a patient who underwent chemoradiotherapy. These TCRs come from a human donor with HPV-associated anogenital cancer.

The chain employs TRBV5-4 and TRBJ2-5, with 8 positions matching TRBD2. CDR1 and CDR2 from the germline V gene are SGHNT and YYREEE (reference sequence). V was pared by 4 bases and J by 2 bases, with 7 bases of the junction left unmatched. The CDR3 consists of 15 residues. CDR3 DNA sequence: TGTGCCAGCAGCCAACAGCGGGGGAGGCAAGAGACCCAGTACTTC. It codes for CASSQQRGRQETQYF.

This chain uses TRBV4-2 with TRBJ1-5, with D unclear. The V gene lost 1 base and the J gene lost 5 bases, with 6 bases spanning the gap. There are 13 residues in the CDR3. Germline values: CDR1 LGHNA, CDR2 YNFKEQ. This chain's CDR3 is CASSQGIYQPQHF. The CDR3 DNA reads TGTGCCAGCAGCCAAGGAATCTATCAGCCCCAGCATTTT.

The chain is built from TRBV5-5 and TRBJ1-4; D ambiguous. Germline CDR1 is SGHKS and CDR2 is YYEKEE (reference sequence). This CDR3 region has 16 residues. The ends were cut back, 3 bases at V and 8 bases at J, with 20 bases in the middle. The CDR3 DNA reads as TGTGCCAGCAGCTCTACCGGGCCAGAAAATTACGAAAAACTGTTTTTT. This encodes CASSSTGPENYEKLFF.

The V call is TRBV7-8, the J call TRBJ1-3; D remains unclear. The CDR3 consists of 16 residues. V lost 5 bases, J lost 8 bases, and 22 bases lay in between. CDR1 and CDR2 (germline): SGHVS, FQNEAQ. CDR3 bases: TGTGCCAGCAGCCGAAATAGGAACTGGGGTCGGGACACCATATATTTT. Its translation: CASSRNRNWGRDTIYF.

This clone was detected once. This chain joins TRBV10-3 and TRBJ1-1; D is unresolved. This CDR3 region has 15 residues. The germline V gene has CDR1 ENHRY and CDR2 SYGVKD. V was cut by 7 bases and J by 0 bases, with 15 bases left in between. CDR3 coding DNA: TGTGCCATCACCCCGGAGAGGACGGTGAACACTGAAGCTTTCTTT. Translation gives CAITPERTVNTEAFF.

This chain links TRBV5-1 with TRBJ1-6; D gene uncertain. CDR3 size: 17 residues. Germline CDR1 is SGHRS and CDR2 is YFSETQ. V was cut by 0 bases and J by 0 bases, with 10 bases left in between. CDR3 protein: CASSLGAGSSYNSPLHF. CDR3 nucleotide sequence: TGCGCCAGCAGCTTGGGCGCGGGGAGCTCCTATAATTCACCCCTCCACTTT. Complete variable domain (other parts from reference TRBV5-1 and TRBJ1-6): KAGVTQTPRYLIKTRGQQVTLSCSPISGHRSVSWYQQTPGQGLQFLFEYFSETQRNKGNFPGRFSGRQFSNSRSEMNVSTLELGDSALYLCASSLGAGSSYNSPLHFGNGTRLTVT.

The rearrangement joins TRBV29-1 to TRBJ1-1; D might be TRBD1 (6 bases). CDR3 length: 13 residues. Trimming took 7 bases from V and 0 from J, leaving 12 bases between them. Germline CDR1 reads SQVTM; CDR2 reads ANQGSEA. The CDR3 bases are TGCAGCGCTGGGGGGGCCATGAACACTGAAGCTTTCTTT. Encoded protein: CSAGGAMNTEAFF.

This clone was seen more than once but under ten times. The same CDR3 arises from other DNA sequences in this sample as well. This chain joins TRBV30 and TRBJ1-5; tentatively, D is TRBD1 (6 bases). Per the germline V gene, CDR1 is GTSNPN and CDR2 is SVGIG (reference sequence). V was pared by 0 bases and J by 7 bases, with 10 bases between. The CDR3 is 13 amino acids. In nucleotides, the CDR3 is TGTGCCTGGAGTGTGAATGGGGGCCAGCCCCAGCATTTT. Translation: CAWSVNGGQPQHF.

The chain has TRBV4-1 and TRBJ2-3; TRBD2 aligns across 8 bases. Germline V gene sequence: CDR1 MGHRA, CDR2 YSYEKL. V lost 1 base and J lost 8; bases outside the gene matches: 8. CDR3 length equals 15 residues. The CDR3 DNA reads TGCGCCAGCAGCCAAGTCCGGGGGGGGCCGGGTACGCAGTATTTT. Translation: CASSQVRGGPGTQYF.

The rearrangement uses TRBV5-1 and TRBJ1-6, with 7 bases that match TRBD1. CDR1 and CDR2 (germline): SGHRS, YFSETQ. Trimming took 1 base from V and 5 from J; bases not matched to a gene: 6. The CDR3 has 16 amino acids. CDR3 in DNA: TGCGCCAGCAGCTTGAGGTTGGGGACAGATAATTCACCCCTCCACTTT. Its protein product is CASSLRLGTDNSPLHF.

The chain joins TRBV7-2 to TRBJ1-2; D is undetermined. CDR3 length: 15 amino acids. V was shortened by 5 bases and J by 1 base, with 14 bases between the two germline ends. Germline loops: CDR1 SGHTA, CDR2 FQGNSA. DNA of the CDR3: TGTGCCAGCAGCCCTAGTCTAGAGATTAACTATGGCTACACCTTC. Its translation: CASSPSLEINYGYTF.

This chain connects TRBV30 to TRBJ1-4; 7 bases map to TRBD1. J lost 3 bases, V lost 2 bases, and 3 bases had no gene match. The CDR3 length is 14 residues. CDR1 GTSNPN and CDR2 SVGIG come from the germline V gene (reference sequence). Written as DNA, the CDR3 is TGTGCCTGGAGTCGAGGACAGGCTAATGAAAAACTGTTTTTT. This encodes CAWSRGQANEKLFF.